This record concerns one T cell receptor (beta chain) sequence. Study processing details: By means of reference gene primer amplification, nucleated cell counts were estimated. Profiling relied on immunoSEQ multiplex PCR, and the TCRdb table lists in-frame clones only, not all of them. V, J and clone size were drawn from that table, and D and trimming were deduced from the DNA. Here the sample spans 250,000 to 400,000 clones, about 87% being singletons. Seattle researchers signed up patients amid active infection and tracked them longitudinally. The data were obtained in a study of blood T cell repertoires in COVID-19. Study at large: Acute-phase and convalescent COVID-19 samples originated in the United States, Italy and Spain.

The sequenced material came from peripheral blood. This TCR derives from a woman in her 30s with COVID-19, enrolled during active disease.

This CDR3 reads CASSRQLNQPQHF. The CDR3 DNA reads as TGTGCCAGCAGTCGACAGCTTAATCAGCCCCAGCATTTT. The rearrangement joins TRBV12-3 or TRBV12-4 to TRBJ1-5, with D perhaps matching TRBD1 (5 bases). This CDR3 is built from 13 residues. The V and J ends lost 5 bases and 4 bases respectively, with 9 bases between them.